What follows is one TCR beta chain and its context. Its matching antigen is unknown. The data belong to a study of cytomegalovirus exposure and HLA in healthy donors. Overall study context: In an earlier analysis, approximately 120 million unique TCR beta sequences were found from some 200 million T cells. Findings and limits, study-wide: With later analysis, a missense DCLRE1C variant became linked to TCR beta V- and J-gene trimming. What a later analysis showed was that several of the most significant clusters appeared linked to common viral pathogens. Being productive about 90% or about 30% of the time was typical of most TCR beta V segments in an earlier analysis.

The study ran its PCR with 60 Vbeta and 13 Jbeta primers. Profiled with immunoSEQ multiplex PCR; TCRdb holds only in-frame clones, not every one. The sample contains approximately 73,000 clones, around 58% of which appear only once. V was shortened by 6 bases and J by 0 bases, with 9 bases between the two germline ends. The CDR3 consists of 14 residues. Germline CDR1 SGHKS, CDR2 YYEKEE (reference sequence). This receptor was taken from a man aged 30-40 years in good health and CMV-seropositive. The sequencing input was PBMCs. The chain has TRBV5-5 and TRBJ1-4; D is undetermined. The CDR3 DNA follows: TGTGCCAGCATCCCTGGAGCAACTAATGAAAAACTGTTTTTT. It is translated as CASIPGATNEKLFF.